Listed below are T cell receptor beta chains from one sample, sequenced in a study of blood T cell repertoires in COVID-19. The assay was immunoSEQ multiplex PCR, and TCRdb's table has in-frame clones only and misses some. Of 170,000 or so clones in the sample, 70% to 90% are singletons; the top ten hold 1.5% to 2%. The sample consisted of peripheral blood. All receptors come from a man aged 18 to 30 who had recovered from COVID-19. Both conserved end residues are part of each CDR3. A D gene is named only where the DNA matches it firmly. Clone size, where shown, is once, few, many, or a class for clones that have expanded.

abundance | len | j_gene | v_gene | d_gene | CDR3nt | CDR3aa
. | 12 | TRBJ1-2 | TRBV5-1 | . | TGCGCCAGCAGCTTGGCAGGGGACGGCTACACCTTC | CASSLAGDGYTF
once | 12 | TRBJ2-1 | TRBV27 | . | TGTGCCAGCAGCAGACTAGGTAGTGAGCAGTTCTTC | CASSRLGSEQFF
few | 13 | TRBJ1-2 | TRBV6-5 | . | TGTGCCAGCAGTTACTCGATGAGAAGTGGCTACACCTTC | CASSYSMRSGYTF
. | 18 | TRBJ1-3 | TRBV11-2 | . | TGTGCCAGCAGCTTAGTGGGCCCCCAGGGTTACTCTGGAAACACCATATATTTT | CASSLVGPQGYSGNTIYF
. | 14 | TRBJ1-1 | TRBV4-1 | . | TGCGCCAGCAGCCAAGATCACGGGGACACTGAAGCTTTCTTT | CASSQDHGDTEAFF
. | 16 | TRBJ1-1 | TRBV6-2/TRBV6-3 | . | TGTGCCAGCAGTCCGCGAACAGGGTCTGGGGCCACTGAAGCTTTCTTT | CASSPRTGSGATEAFF
. | 15 | TRBJ2-1 | TRBV10-3 | TRBD2 | TGTGCCACAAAAAGTAGCGGGAGGCAGTACAATGAGCAGTTCTTC | CATKSSGRQYNEQFF
. | 12 | TRBJ1-1 | TRBV6-5 | . | TGTGCCAGCAGTTTTCTTGGGGACACAGCTTTCTTT | CASSFLGDTAFF
. | 13 | TRBJ2-5 | TRBV9 | TRBD2 | TGTGCCAGCAGCGCTAGCGGGAACGGAGACCAGTACTTC | CASSASGNGDQYF
. | 16 | TRBJ1-6 | TRBV15 | TRBD1 | TGTGCCACCAGCAGAGATAGGACAGGGCCAAATTCACCCCTCCACTTT | CATSRDRTGPNSPLHF
. | 14 | TRBJ2-5 | TRBV9 | . | TGTGCCAGCAGCCCCTTAGAGGCATGGGAGACCCAGTACTTC | CASSPLEAWETQYF
. | 13 | TRBJ2-5 | TRBV27 | TRBD2 | TGTGCCAGCGGGGGACTAGCATCCGAGACCCAGTACTTC | CASGGLASETQYF
. | 15 | TRBJ2-7 | TRBV5-1 | . | TGCGCCAGCAGCTTGGTGGCAGGGGTGCTCTACGAGCAGTACTTC | CASSLVAGVLYEQYF
. | 15 | TRBJ2-3 | TRBV6-5 | TRBD2 | TGTGCCAGCAGTTACTCGAGCGGGAGGGGAGATACGCAGTATTTT | CASSYSSGRGDTQYF
. | 13 | TRBJ1-4 | TRBV19 | TRBD1 | TGTGCCAGTAGTGAGACAGGGACCGAAAAACTGTTTTTT | CASSETGTEKLFF
. | 14 | TRBJ1-2 | TRBV11-2 | . | TGTGCCAGCAGCTTGGGGGGTTCAGGGCTGGGCTACACCTTC | CASSLGGSGLGYTF
. | 15 | TRBJ2-1 | TRBV4-3 | TRBD2 | TGCGCCAGCAGCCAAGAACTCAGCACGGGGGGAGGGCAGTTCTTC | CASSQELSTGGGQFF
. | 14 | TRBJ1-1 | TRBV9 | . | TGTGCCAGCAGCGCCTGGACCGGGAACCCTGAAGCTTTCTTT | CASSAWTGNPEAFF
. | 15 | TRBJ1-2 | TRBV7-2 | . | TGTGCCAGCAGCTTAGATCCGGGGTTGATCTATGGCTACACCTTC | CASSLDPGLIYGYTF
. | 13 | TRBJ2-1 | TRBV9 | TRBD2 | TGTGCCAGCAGTTACGGACTAGGGGATGAGCAGTTCTTC | CASSYGLGDEQFF
. | 11 | TRBJ2-1 | TRBV28 | TRBD1 | TGTGCCAGCAGCTACACAGGGGTCGGGTTCTTC | CASSYTGVGFF
. | 14 | TRBJ2-7 | TRBV9 | TRBD2 | TGTGCCAGCGGTCAGGGACTAGCGGACTACGAGCAGTACTTC | CASGQGLADYEQYF
. | 15 | TRBJ2-7 | TRBV5-1 | TRBD2 | TGCGCCAGCAGCCCCGTTAGCGGGAACTCCTACGAGCAGTACTTC | CASSPVSGNSYEQYF
few | 14 | TRBJ1-1 | TRBV19 | . | TGTGCCAGCACCGACCGTAGGCGGTACACTGAAGCTTTCTTT | CASTDRRRYTEAFF
. | 13 | TRBJ2-2 | TRBV5-1 | . | TGCGCCAGCAGCTTGGGACAGGTCGGGGAGCTGTTTTTT | CASSLGQVGELFF
. | 14 | TRBJ2-5 | TRBV7-3 | . | TGTGCCAGCAGCTTAAACGGGATAGCGGAGACCCAGTACTTC | CASSLNGIAETQYF
once | 18 | TRBJ1-2 | TRBV28 | . | TGTGCCAGCAGAGCCTCCGGGATCCACGACGTCAGGAGCTATGGCTACACCTTC | CASRASGIHDVRSYGYTF
. | 15 | TRBJ2-3 | TRBV5-1 | . | TGCGCCAGCAGCTTGGCCCTATCTCGCACAGATACGCAGTATTTT | CASSLALSRTDTQYF
. | 16 | TRBJ1-3 | TRBV30 | . | TGTGCCTGGAGTGTACCGGGGACACAAGGAGGAAACACCATATATTTT | CAWSVPGTQGGNTIYF
. | 16 | TRBJ1-4 | TRBV27 | TRBD1 | TGTGCCAGCAGCCCCGGAGGGGGCAAGTCTAATGAAAAACTGTTTTTT | CASSPGGGKSNEKLFF
. | 13 | TRBJ2-2 | TRBV30 | . | TGTGCCTGGAGTCCCGGGGACACCGGGGAGCTGTTTTTT | CAWSPGDTGELFF
few | 13 | TRBJ1-1 | TRBV12-5 | . | TGTGCTAGTGGCCCCCCGGTCGGAGGCTCTGCTTTCTTT | CASGPPVGGSAFF
. | 13 | TRBJ2-1 | TRBV5-1 | . | TGCGCCAGCAGCCGCCCGGGATACAATGAGCAGTTCTTC | CASSRPGYNEQFF
. | 16 | TRBJ2-7 | TRBV5-6 | . | TGTGCCAGCAGCTTCCCGGACACTGAGACGTACTACGAGCAGTACTTC | CASSFPDTETYYEQYF
. | 13 | TRBJ1-2 | TRBV5-4 | . | TGTGCCAGCAGCTTGGATCCAGGGGAAGGCTACACCTTC | CASSLDPGEGYTF
. | 12 | TRBJ2-7 | TRBV5-4 | . | TGTGCCAGCAGCTTGGGTGGCTCCGAGCAGTACTTC | CASSLGGSEQYF
. | 12 | TRBJ2-3 | TRBV7-2 | . | TGTGCCAGCAGCTTAAAGGGGATTACGCAGTATTTT | CASSLKGITQYF
once | 13 | TRBJ2-7 | TRBV6-6 | . | TGTGCCAGTTTCCAGGGGGGTCGGGGCGAGCAGTACTTC | CASFQGGRGEQYF
. | 14 | TRBJ2-2 | TRBV5-8 | TRBD1 | TGTGCCAGCACCCGGACAGGGAGGTCCGGGGAGCTGTTTTTT | CASTRTGRSGELFF
few | 13 | TRBJ2-7 | TRBV7-9 | TRBD1 | TGTGCCAGCAGCGTGGGACAGACCTACGAGCAGTACTTC | CASSVGQTYEQYF
. | 15 | TRBJ1-1 | TRBV15 | TRBD1 | TGTGCCACCAGCAGAGACAGGGGGAGGAACACTGAAGCTTTCTTT | CATSRDRGRNTEAFF
. | 13 | TRBJ2-3 | TRBV7-8 | . | TGTGCCAGCAGCAAAACTAGAGGGGATACGCAGTATTTT | CASSKTRGDTQYF
. | 14 | TRBJ2-1 | TRBV5-1 | TRBD2 | TGCGCCAGCAGCCCGGTGGGGGGGGACAATGAGCAGTTCTTC | CASSPVGGDNEQFF
. | 16 | TRBJ1-6 | TRBV3-1/TRBV3-2 | . | TGTGCCAGCAGCCAAGGTGTAGTCTCCTATAATTCACCCCTCCACTTT | CASSQGVVSYNSPLHF
. | 11 | TRBJ1-1 | TRBV20-1 | TRBD1 | TGCAGTGCTAGGGGGACAGTGTCAGCTTTCTTT | CSARGTVSAFF
. | 17 | TRBJ2-3 | TRBV28 | TRBD1 | TGTGCCAGCAGTTCTTACTCTCCGGGACAGAGCACAGATACGCAGTATTTT | CASSSYSPGQSTDTQYF
. | 15 | TRBJ1-1 | TRBV5-6 | . | TGTGCCAGCAGCTTGGCCGCGCTCCTCCGCACTGAAGCTTTCTTT | CASSLAALLRTEAFF
. | 12 | TRBJ1-5 | TRBV19 | . | TGTGCCAGTAGTCCAGTCCGGGGGCCCCAGCATTTT | CASSPVRGPQHF
. | 17 | TRBJ1-1 | TRBV19 | TRBD1 | TGTGCCAGTAGTATGGGACAGGGGGCTTTTAAGAACACTGAAGCTTTCTTT | CASSMGQGAFKNTEAFF
. | 14 | TRBJ1-2 | TRBV27 | . | TGTGCCAGCACCGCGACCCCAGGGGTTAGCGGCTACACCTTC | CASTATPGVSGYTF
. | 16 | TRBJ2-1 | TRBV5-1 | TRBD2 | TGCGCCAGCAGCCCTCTCCAGCGGGAGATCGTTAATGAGCAGTTCTTC | CASSPLQREIVNEQFF
. | 16 | TRBJ1-2 | TRBV4-3 | . | TGCGCCAGCAGCCAAGGTGCGGGGAGCACGAACTATGGCTACACCTTC | CASSQGAGSTNYGYTF
. | 16 | TRBJ1-4 | TRBV4-3 | . | TGCGCCAGCAGCCAAGGCCAGGGTTCATCGTCCGAAAAACTGTTTTTT | CASSQGQGSSSEKLFF